What follows describes a single T cell receptor (beta chain). The antigen is undetermined. The data originate from a study of beta chain features in type 1 diabetes. Overall study findings and caveats: Type 1 diabetes patients had moderately but significantly shorter TCRB CDR3s in all four CD4+ subsets.

The CDR3 runs to 16 residues. Trimming stripped 6 bases from V and 4 bases from J, with 22 bases between. Germline CDR1 reads SQVTM; CDR2 reads ANQGSEA. Investigators reverse transcribed all isolated RNA, so they sequenced expressed TCRB transcripts. Produced via immunoSEQ multiplex PCR; TCRdb's table is partial and in-frame only. This table has about 340,000 clones, roughly 13% appearing once. Sample: naive CD4+ T cells from blood. This receptor was obtained from a woman between 18 and 29 years old with type 1 diabetes. This chain joins TRBV29-1 and TRBJ2-1, with a possible D match to TRBD2 (5 bases). CDR3 sequence: CSVSPQSGTFYNEQFF. The CDR3 region has the DNA TGCAGCGTCTCTCCCCAAAGCGGAACCTTTTACAATGAGCAGTTCTTC.